Listed here are 7 T cell receptor beta chains from one sample, sequenced in a study of blood T cell repertoires in COVID-19. Produced via immunoSEQ multiplex PCR; TCRdb's table is partial and in-frame only. This sample has 250,000 to 300,000 clones; 75% to 90% occur once, and the top ten carry more than 9.5%. The sample was peripheral blood. Receptor source: a woman aged 70-85 years with acute or convalescent COVID-19.

V and J are TRBV3-1 (or the pseudogene TRBV3-2) and TRBJ1-2; maybe TRBD1 (6 bases). Germline CDR1 reads LGHDT; CDR2 reads YNNKEL (reference sequence). V was cut by 1 base and J by 6 bases, with 15 bases left in between. The CDR3 is 15 residues long. The CDR3 sequence is CASSQATGTKDGYTF. As DNA, the CDR3 is TGTGCCAGCAGCCAAGCCACCGGGACAAAGGATGGCTACACCTTC.

The V gene is TRBV27, the J gene TRBJ2-6; TRBD1 agrees at 7 bases. CDR1 MNHEY and CDR2 SMNVEV come from the germline V gene (reference sequence). The CDR3 loop spans 17 amino acids. J was trimmed by 1 base and V by 3 bases; bases with no gene match: 6. The CDR3 is CASSLGTAPSGANVLTF. CDR3 nucleotide sequence: TGTGCCAGCAGTTTGGGGACAGCCCCTTCTGGGGCCAACGTCCTGACTTTC.

In this sample, this clone turned up a few times. The chain employs TRBV10-2 and TRBJ1-6; 7 bases agree with TRBD1. Germline lookup yields CDR1 WSHSY and CDR2 SAAADI. J was trimmed by 7 bases and V by 6 bases; bases with no gene match: 6. The CDR3 length is 14 residues. CDR3 region: CASSPDRVNSPLHF. The CDR3, as DNA: TGCGCCAGCAGCCCAGACAGGGTGAATTCACCCCTCCACTTT.

The chain is built from TRBV6-5 and TRBJ2-7; the D gene is possibly TRBD1 (5 bases). CDR1 MNHEY and CDR2 SVGAGI come from the germline V gene. The CDR3 totals 15 residues. Deletions cut 7 bases from V and 1 base from J, with 17 bases between. The CDR3 protein is CASMGLSGRSYEQYF. The CDR3 DNA sequence: TGTGCCAGCATGGGGTTATCAGGGCGGTCCTACGAGCAGTACTTC.

This chain joins TRBV11-2 and TRBJ2-2, with 10 positions matching TRBD1. Germline CDR1 and CDR2: SGHAT and FQNNGV. CDR3 size: 14 residues. V shed 5 bases, J shed 5 bases, and the junction held 2 bases outside the gene matches. CDR3 DNA sequence: TGTGCCAGCAGCGCGGGACAGGGGACCGGGGAGCTGTTTTTT. It codes for CASSAGQGTGELFF.

As concerns this clone: Other DNA sequences in the same sample also yield this CDR3. The CDR3: CASSAGTGTYEQYF. CDR3 sequence (DNA): TGTGCCAGCTCGGCCGGGACAGGGACCTACGAGCAGTACTTC. V is TRBV18 and J is TRBJ2-7; the match to TRBD1 covers 9 bases. The trim removed 6 bases at V and 2 bases at J, leaving 5 bases unmatched. Germline V gene lookup returns CDR1 KGHSH and CDR2 LQKENI. The CDR3 length is 14 residues.

This clone has more than one count but fewer than ten. This chain links TRBV28 with TRBJ1-2; D is undetermined. V lost 1 base, J lost 2 bases, and 8 bases lay in between. The CDR3 is 14 residues long. Germline V gene data show CDR1 as MDHEN and CDR2 as SYDVKM. The CDR3 DNA is TGTGCCAGCAGTTTATCCAAACAGAACTATGGCTACACCTTC. This gives the protein CASSLSKQNYGYTF.